This T cell receptor beta chain is drawn from a study of T cells in Graves' hyperthyroidism and ophthalmopathy. The wider study: At the time of initial diagnosis and before any treatment, peripheral blood was collected. Study-wide results and caveats: Ophthalmopathy cases were set apart from stable hyperthyroidism by a 13 V-J model.

This clonotype was picked up many times. The antigen remains unidentified. Trimming stripped 6 bases from V and 3 bases from J, with 9 bases between. The CDR3 length is 12 residues. Germline assignment: CDR1 SGHTA and CDR2 FQGNSA. RNA transcripts provided the source from which TCR beta CDR3 regions were amplified. HTBI primers drove first-round RT-PCR of the TCR CDR3. TCRdb used MiXCR to reprocess the multiplex PCR reads, holding one entry per CDR3 protein. Among some 350,000 distinct CDR3 sequences listed, 19% were seen once. The specimen sequenced was blood. The receptor was derived from a woman aged 18-29 years with Graves' hyperthyroidism. This chain connects TRBV7-2 to TRBJ2-7; the D is unclear. The CDR3 DNA follows: TGTGCCAGCAGTTCGCACCTCTACGAGCAGTACTTC. Translation: CASSSHLYEQYF.